This entry describes one T cell receptor beta chain. Sequencing was performed with immunoSEQ multiplex PCR; in TCRdb, only in-frame clones are kept and a portion is missing. The table lists 70,000 to 80,000 clones, over 90% of them singletons. This sample was taken from a study of cytomegalovirus exposure and HLA in healthy donors. This CDR3 is 15 amino acids long. V was pared by 0 bases and J by 2 bases, with 3 bases of the junction left unmatched. Germline V gene data show CDR1 as SGHRS and CDR2 as YFSETQ. Specimen: PBMCs. The chain carries TRBV5-1 and TRBJ1-2, with 8 bases identical to TRBD1. This receptor was taken from a woman in her late teens or twenties in good health and CMV-seropositive. CDR3: CASSLGGQVNYGYTF. CDR3 in DNA: TGCGCCAGCAGCTTGGGGGGACAGGTCAACTATGGCTACACCTTC.